A single sample is the source of the 19 T cell receptor beta chains below, sequenced in a study of glioma-infiltrating T cells. The iRepertoire nested amplicon-rescue multiplex PCR amplified TCR alpha and beta CDR3s from RNA. Using its own MiXCR run on the multiplex PCR reads, TCRdb lists one record per CDR3 protein. The data show approximately 120,000 distinct CDR3 sequences, around a quarter seen once. The sequenced sample consisted of glioma tissue, nonneoplastic brain tissue, or PBMCs (not recorded which). The receptors shown here come from a human donor with low-grade glioma or glioblastoma, undergoing nonglioma brain surgery, or in good health (not recorded which).

This clonotype was picked up many times. The rearrangement joins TRBV6-2 or TRBV6-3 to TRBJ2-1; D is perhaps TRBD1 or TRBD2 (5 bases each). The CDR3 length is 17 residues. Germline V CDR1 and CDR2: MNHEY, SVGEGT. V was cut by 0 bases and J by 5 bases, with 17 bases left in between. Written as DNA, the CDR3 is TGTGCCAGCAGTTACTCGATCTACGGGGCCGGTGACAATGAGCAGTTCTTC. Translated, it gives CASSYSIYGAGDNEQFF.

This clonotype was detected ten times or more. This chain joins TRBV27 and TRBJ2-7; no clear D gene. This CDR3 has 14 amino acids. Trimming removed 8 bases at V and 3 bases at J, with 17 bases between. The germline V gene has CDR1 MNHEY and CDR2 SMNVEV (reference sequence). CDR3 sequence reads: CASWTAPSRYEQYF. The CDR3, as DNA: TGTGCCAGCTGGACCGCGCCCTCACGCTACGAGCAGTACTTC.

There are many counts of this clonotype. This chain uses TRBV20-1 with TRBJ2-1; D is perhaps TRBD2 (5 bases). V lost 0 bases to trimming and J lost 7 bases, with 10 bases between them. The CDR3 is made up of 13 amino acids. The V gene's germline CDR1 is DFQATT and CDR2 SNEGSKA (reference sequence). CDR3 amino acids: CSARDTGSNEQFF. The DNA of the CDR3 is TGCAGTGCTAGAGATACGGGAAGTAATGAGCAGTTCTTC.

Details on this clonotype: A much larger clone is a single base away; this may be a read error. The V gene is TRBV18, the J gene TRBJ2-7; D possibly uses TRBD1 or TRBD2 (6 bases each). V was pared by 5 bases and J by 7 bases, with 21 bases between. CDR1 is KGHSH, CDR2 LQKENI, per germline. There are 15 residues in the CDR3. The CDR3 region is CASSLDRTIDNEQYF. In DNA form, the CDR3 reads TGTGCCAGCTCATTAGACAGGACTATCGACAATGAGCAGTACTTC.

Ten or more counts support this clonotype. This rearrangement joins TRBV6-1 to TRBJ2-1, with unresolved D. The CDR3 covers 15 residues. Germline-derived CDR1 and CDR2 are MNHNS and SASEGT. V lost 4 bases to trimming and J lost 0 bases, with 10 bases between them. The CDR3 sequence is CASSVSGSSYNEQFF. The DNA of the CDR3 is TGTGCCAGCAGTGTATCAGGAAGCTCCTACAATGAGCAGTTCTTC.

In its sample, this clonotype was seen many times. The V call is TRBV5-6, the J call TRBJ2-1, with D uncertain. The CDR3 consists of 17 residues. CDR1 and CDR2 (germline): SGHDT, YYEEEE. The V end was cut by 4 bases, the J end by 9 bases, with 26 bases between. CDR3 protein: CASSNRRQRHTSSEQFF. DNA of the CDR3: TGTGCCAGCAGCAATCGCCGGCAGAGACATACCTCGAGTGAGCAGTTCTTC.

There are many counts of this clonotype. The gene calls are TRBV4-1 and TRBJ1-2; TRBD1 matches at 11 bases. V gave up 3 bases and J gave up 2 bases; unmatched junction bases: 5. The CDR3 extends over 16 amino acids. Germline CDR1 MGHRA, CDR2 YSYEKL. Here the CDR3 reads CASSHPGTGGNYGYTF. The CDR3 DNA follows: TGCGCCAGCAGCCACCCCGGGACAGGGGGAAACTATGGCTACACCTTC.

The chain uses TRBV12-3 or TRBV12-4 and TRBJ2-7; 8 nucleotides match TRBD1. The CDR3 spans 15 residues. Trimming cost V 5 bases and J 3 bases; bases outside gene matches: 9. Written as DNA, the CDR3 is TGTGCCAGCAGTCTTTTGGGACAGGACTTCTACGAGCAGTACTTC. Protein: CASSLLGQDFYEQYF.

For this clonotype: This may arise from a read error, as a much more abundant clone is one base away. The chain's CDR3 is CASSRRMNTGAFF. CDR3 DNA sequence: TGTGCCAGCAGTCGGCGGATGAACACTGGAGCTTTCTTT. This sequence joins TRBV11-2 and TRBJ1-1; no reliable D call. The germline CDR1 and CDR2 sequences are SGHAT and FQNNGV. The CDR3 has 13 residues.

A single count supports this clonotype. A single base separates this from a much larger clone, so it may be a read error. The chain joins TRBV3-1 to TRBJ1-1, with D unclear. The CDR3 sequence is 13 residues long. Germline CDR1 LGHDT, CDR2 YNNKEL (reference sequence). The CDR3 nucleotides read TGTGCCATCAGCCGTCTCCTGGACGCTGAAGCTTTCTTT. Translating it yields CAISRLLDAEAFF.

Ten or more counts support this clonotype. The chain recombines TRBV11-3 with TRBJ2-7; D remains ambiguous. Germline CDR1 reads SGHNT; CDR2 reads YENEEA. The CDR3 length is 11 residues. Trimming removed 4 bases at V and 3 bases at J, with 4 bases between. The DNA for the CDR3 is TGTGCCAGCAGCTCCGACTACGAGCAGTACTTC. It translates to CASSSDYEQYF.

This clonotype was observed many times. The rearrangement uses TRBV29-1 and TRBJ2-3; D is unclear. The germline V gene has CDR1 SQVTM and CDR2 ANQGSEA. Trimming took 3 bases from V and 2 from J, leaving 12 bases between them. CDR3 length: 14 residues. The CDR3 coding sequence is TGCAGCGTTGAGACTTGGGCCCCCACAGATACGCAGTATTTT. Its protein product is CSVETWAPTDTQYF.

Many counts were recorded for this clonotype. This chain connects TRBV29-1 to TRBJ1-1; perhaps TRBD1 as D (5 bases). This CDR3 is 14 amino acids long. Germline assignment: CDR1 SQVTM and CDR2 ANQGSEA. V was clipped by 7 bases and J by 1 base, with 16 bases between them. The CDR3 sequence: CSGSLGRKNTEAFF. The CDR3 bases are TGCAGCGGGTCCTTGGGGCGGAAGAACACTGAAGCTTTCTTT. The complete variable domain, with remaining parts taken from reference TRBV29-1 and TRBJ1-1, reads SAVISQKPSRDICQRGTSLTIQCQVDSQVTMMFWYRQQPGQSLTLIATANQGSEATYESGFVIDKFPISRPNLTFSTLTVSNMSPEDSSIYLCSGSLGRKNTEAFFGQGTRLTVV.

This clonotype showed up many times. J is TRBJ2-1 and V is TRBV28, with 7 bases fitting TRBD2. Germline V gene sequence: CDR1 MDHEN, CDR2 SYDVKM. The CDR3 is made up of 19 amino acids. With V trimmed by 1 base and J by 2 bases, 14 bases remained unmatched. CDR3 coding DNA: TGTGCCAGCAGTTTATCAGCCCTGGGGAGGGGCGGGACCTACAATGAGCAGTTCTTC. Translating gives CASSLSALGRGGTYNEQFF.

There are many counts of this clonotype. It may be a read error: a sequence one base away is much more abundant. CDR3 DNA sequence: TGCAGTGCTAGTAGCGGATCACCCTCCTACGGGCAGTACTTC. It is translated as CSASSGSPSYGQYF. The gene calls are TRBV20-1 and TRBJ2-7, with D tentatively TRBD2 (6 bases). The CDR3 is 14 residues long. Germline CDR1 and CDR2: DFQATT and SNEGSKA (reference sequence).

CDR3 sequence reads: CATEALAFYNEQFF. The CDR3 nucleotides are TGTGCCACCGAGGCGTTGGCCTTCTACAATGAGCAGTTCTTC. The rearrangement uses TRBV6-2 or TRBV6-3 and TRBJ2-1; D remains unclear. V lost 10 bases and J 3 bases, leaving 16 bases between the germline ends. Per the germline V gene, CDR1 is MNHEY and CDR2 is SVGEGT. The length of the CDR3 is 14 residues.

Concerning this clonotype itself: A much larger clone lies one base from this, so it may be a read error. V and J are TRBV29-1 and TRBJ1-3; TRBD1 agrees at 7 bases. Looked up from germline, CDR1 is SQVTM and CDR2 is ANQGSEA. The CDR3 runs to 13 residues. CDR3 sequence: CSATRGSGNNIYF. CDR3 bases: TGCAGCGCGACCAGGGGGTCTGGAAACAACATATATTTT. Full variable domain (remainder filled in from reference TRBV29-1 and TRBJ1-3): SAVISQKPSRDICQRGTSLTIQCQVDSQVTMMFWYRQQPGQSLTLIATANQGSEATYESGFVIDKFPISRPNLTFSTLTVSNMSPEDSSIYLCSATRGSGNNIYFGEGSWLTVV.

This clonotype was counted at least ten times. This rearrangement joins TRBV13 to TRBJ1-1; D is undetermined. This CDR3 contains 15 residues. Trimming took off 5 bases at V and 4 bases at J, with 17 bases between the two ends. The germline gives CDR1 PRHDT, CDR2 FYEKMQ (reference sequence). This chain's CDR3 is CASSHRRWGATEAFF. In DNA form, the CDR3 reads TGTGCCAGCAGCCATAGAAGATGGGGAGCCACTGAAGCTTTCTTT.

This clonotype was detected many times. The rearrangement uses TRBV29-1 and TRBJ1-6; TRBD1 matches at 8 bases. The germline gives CDR1 SQVTM, CDR2 ANQGSEA. The CDR3 runs 13 residues. V lost 6 bases and J lost 6; bases outside the gene matches: 4. This CDR3 reads CSVTDRGNSPLHF. The CDR3 coding sequence is TGCAGCGTGACAGACAGGGGTAATTCACCCCTCCACTTT. Looking up the rest from reference TRBV29-1 and TRBJ1-6 gives the full variable domain: SAVISQKPSRDICQRGTSLTIQCQVDSQVTMMFWYRQQPGQSLTLIATANQGSEATYESGFVIDKFPISRPNLTFSTLTVSNMSPEDSSIYLCSVTDRGNSPLHFGNGTRLTVT.